This T cell receptor (beta chain) comes out of a study of T cell responses to AZD1222 COVID-19 vaccine. General observations from the study: None of the repertoires were sampled until the peak T cell response had passed. Reportedly, nearly half the spike-specific TCRs target unmutated variant regions. Just a handful of AZD1222 recipients tested seropositive at baseline.

Sequencing used immunoSEQ multiplex PCR; TCRdb keeps in-frame clones, though not all of them. The sample contains over 130,000 clones, 92% of which appear only once. To note about this clone: Antigen unknown.

The germline CDR1 and CDR2 sequences are KGHDR and SFDVKD. This CDR3 spans 15 amino acids. The V and J ends lost 5 bases and 6 bases respectively, with 15 bases between them. The chain carries TRBV24-1 and TRBJ2-2; maybe TRBD2 (6 bases). The specimen was peripheral blood, collected 28 days after the second AZD1222 dose. This TCR was recovered from an adult who received the AZD1222 COVID-19 vaccine. The CDR3: CATSVGAGSAGELFF. The CDR3 DNA is TGTGCCACCAGTGTCGGCGCGGGAAGTGCCGGGGAGCTGTTTTTT.